This section outlines one T cell receptor beta chain sequence together with its context. Its antigen is not identified. Trimming removed 2 bases at V and 1 base at J, with 11 bases between. Germline V gene lookup returns CDR1 ENHRY and CDR2 SYGVKD. CDR3 size: 15 residues. This record comes from a study of chemoradiotherapy in HPV16-positive cancers. Points from the study as a whole: For HPV16-positive patients, expanding HPV-responsive T cells associated with longer recurrence-free survival. The functional HPV-specific definition rests on just a couple of HPV16-positive patients. During treatment, candidate HPV-specific clones and E7-related motifs expanded in tumor.

Method: immunoSEQ multiplex PCR; TCRdb's copy keeps in-frame clones and lacks some. The sample yields 50,000 to 55,000 clones, 90% seen once. The source of this sequence is a human donor with HPV-associated anogenital cancer. The specimen was blood, collected from a patient who underwent chemoradiotherapy. The chain has TRBV10-3 and TRBJ2-5; D may be TRBD1 or TRBD2 (5 bases each). CDR3 nucleotides: TGTGCCATCAGTGAGGGTAGTGGGACCCAAGAGACCCAGTACTTC. Translating it yields CAISEGSGTQETQYF.